This record concerns one T cell receptor beta chain sequence. This clone turned up a few times. The clone's antigen remains unknown. Base qualities are not at hand, and no much larger clone is one base apart. All of the isolated RNA was reverse transcribed with the High Capacity cDNA Reverse Transcription Kit, so expressed TCRB transcripts were sequenced. Deep immunoSEQ sequencing was applied to naive, central memory and regulatory T cell samples, giving an average of roughly 3.6 million total reads per sample. Sorted cells were lysed in RLT buffer, and RNA was extracted using DNase-treated RNeasy Micro or Mini kits according to cell number. To prevent cross-contamination, each cell subset was processed individually, whereas patient and healthy donor samples were processed jointly. The immunoSEQ multiplex PCR was used to amplify TCRB sequences from cDNA, generating 87-bp fragments that spanned the CDR3 region. The amplicons were sequenced using the Illumina HiSeq platform. The authors processed their data as follows. PCR bias was computationally corrected using synthetic template baselines, reads within Hamming distance 2 were collapsed, and singletons that could not be merged were discarded. By aligning reads against IMGT, V, D and J genes, CDR3 length, and insertions or deletions at six rearrangement sites were assigned. Within each subset, clonotype counts were normalized to sorted cell number, and only after that were true diversity and Gini coefficients computed with the tcR R package. Repertoire sharing was quantified using the overlap coefficient calculated on TCRB nucleotide sequences. TCRdb obtained this table from immuneACCESS and retained in-frame rearrangements with V and J assigned. These tables miss some clones; where compared with another copy, unresolved V genes account for less than half of the shortfall, and the remainder is unexplained. V and J calls and clone size are as listed in that table; D and trimming were resolved from the DNA. In all, the sample holds about 130,000 clones, and just over 9% of those were seen once. The ten most abundant clones make up 0.68% of the sample.

The sample belongs to a study of beta chain features in type 1 diabetes (dated by TCRdb to between 2017 and 2018). With respect to the entire study: No differences in mean age, gender distribution, total cell number or subset yield were found between patients and healthy donors. A total of 107,917,701 sorted cells were examined across all samples, and a strong correlation was observed between cell number per subset and RNA yield. In the study, TCRB repertoires of sorted circulating CD4+ T cell subsets from recently diagnosed type 1 diabetes patients were compared with those of matched healthy donors. Regulatory and stem cell-like memory subsets were isolated from only 8 patients and about eight healthy donors, whereas naive and central memory subsets came from all 28 donors.

Each donor gave one peripheral blood draw, approximately 120 mL on average, collected into heparinised tubes. A BD FACSAria II and a panel including CD45RO, CCR7, CD25, CD127, CD95 and CD27 were used to sort naive, central memory, regulatory and stem cell-like memory CD4+ T cells. A purity above 98% was achieved for all sorted populations. PBMCs were separated immediately by Lymphoprep density gradient centrifugation and were stained directly, without being cultured. To minimize batch effects, samples were stained and sorted in pairs, one healthy donor with one patient per experiment. Findings and caveats that apply to the study as a whole: In all four CD4+ subsets, TCRB CDR3 length was moderately but significantly shorter in type 1 diabetes patients. Because the HLA sub-analyses included only small numbers of individuals, any influence of HLA type on TCRB rearrangement was left unresolved. Sequencing cDNA rather than genomic DNA could over-represent highly expressing activated cells, although activation and CD3 levels did not differ between groups. Shorter templates might be favored by PCR, yet because patient and control samples were amplified and corrected together, any such skew would affect both groups equally. Fewer insertions and more nucleotide deletions at VDJ recombination sites were observed in patients with type 1 diabetes, implying thymic rearrangement abnormalities. Naive, central memory and regulatory TCRB repertoires appeared to be more alike among patients than among healthy donors.

Based on the germline V gene (reference sequence), the CDR1 and CDR2 sequences are GTSNPN and SVGIG. Trimming accounts for 3 bases at V and 4 bases at J, while the number of junction bases matched to no gene is 5. The CDR3 sequence holds 14 residues, the cysteine and phenylalanine included. Only the CDR3 part of the read is kept: 42 bases, read in frame from the first base. Sequenced sample: central memory CD4+ T cells from blood. The origin of this receptor is a man between 18 and 29 years old in good health. The sequence joins TRBV30 to TRBJ2-1; 8 nucleotides in the junction match TRBD2. The nucleotide sequence reads TGTGCCTGGAGGTTAGCGGGGTTTTACAATGAGCAGTTCTTC. It is translated as CAWRLAGFYNEQFF.